What follows are 12 T cell receptor beta chains derived from one specimen sequenced in a study of CXCR3-negative and CXCR3-positive naive CD8 T cells. Regarding the study as a whole: Higher TRB CDR3 hydrophobicity marked CXCR3-positive naive cells relative to CXCR3-negative naive cells.

These receptors are not linked to any known antigen. Through 5' RACE with UMI labels, the TRB cDNA libraries were prepared. TCRdb reprocessed the 5' RACE reads, with one entry per CDR3 protein and no DNA. This listing includes about 70,000 distinct CDR3 sequences. The sequenced sample consisted of naive CXCR3+ CD8+ T cells from blood. The subset was: CD45RO-CCR7+CD27+CD95- naive CD8+ T cells expressing CXCR3 (TNR3+). These TCRs come from a human donor in good health. Some clones in this sample may be carry-over from other donors' samples.

The V and J genes are TRBV5-6 and TRBJ2-5; TCRdb calls TRBD1, which cannot be checked without DNA. Germline V gives CDR1 SGHDT, CDR2 YYEEEE. The CDR3 is 13 residues long. CDR3 loop: CASSLGQIKTQYF.

The V gene is TRBV6-2 or TRBV6-3, the J gene TRBJ2-3. The length of the CDR3 is 14 residues. Per germline, CDR1 MNHEY and CDR2 SVGEGT. The CDR3 spells CASSYVASLDTQYF.

The chain has TRBV29-1 and TRBJ2-7; TCRdb reports TRBD1, a call that lacks DNA to check it against. The CDR3 spans 13 residues. Germline CDR1 reads SQVTM; CDR2 reads ANQGSEA. Here the CDR3 reads CSVRTGGTYEQYF.

V gene TRBV3-1 combines with J gene TRBJ2-7; checking the TCRdb D call of TRBD1 is not possible without DNA. Germline V gene sequence: CDR1 LGHDT, CDR2 YNNKEL (reference sequence). The length of the CDR3 is 14 residues. CDR3 protein: CASSPTGISYEQYF.

The genes are TRBV7-9 and TRBJ1-6; TCRdb's D gene call, TRBD1, goes unchecked for lack of DNA. The CDR3 loop spans 15 amino acids. Germline V CDR1 and CDR2: SEHNR, FQNEAQ (reference sequence). CDR3 amino acids: CASEKTDRADSPLHF. Combining the CDR3 with reference TRBV7-9 and TRBJ1-6 gives the whole variable domain DTGVSQNPRHKITKRGQNVTFRCDPISEHNRLYWYRQTLGQGPEFLTYFQNEAQLEKSRLLSDRFSAERPKGSFSTLEIQRTEQGDSAMYLCASEKTDRADSPLHFGNGTRLTVT.

The chain links TRBV5-1 to TRBJ2-3; TCRdb gives TRBD2 as the D gene, but with no DNA this cannot be confirmed. The CDR3 consists of 17 residues. Germline V gives CDR1 SGHRS, CDR2 YFSETQ. CDR3 loop: CASSLVEGPTSTDTQYF.

The chain links TRBV7-3 to TRBJ2-1. The CDR3 loop spans 12 amino acids. Germline assignment: CDR1 SGHTA and CDR2 FQGTGA. The CDR3 loop is CASSPPDNEQFF.

The chain uses TRBV29-1 and TRBJ1-2; TCRdb returns TRBD1, unconfirmable since there is no DNA. This CDR3 has 15 residues. Germline V gene lookup returns CDR1 SQVTM and CDR2 ANQGSEA. CDR3 protein: CSVVGTGGFDYGYTF.

This chain joins TRBV29-1 and TRBJ2-7; the TCRdb D gene call, TRBD1, has no DNA to confirm it. The CDR3 runs to 15 residues. Germline loops: CDR1 SQVTM, CDR2 ANQGSEA. The CDR3 region is CSVEFDDRGNYEQYF.

The V call is TRBV15, the J call TRBJ2-7; TCRdb gives TRBD1 as the D gene, but with no DNA this cannot be confirmed. Germline assignment: CDR1 LNHNV and CDR2 YYDKDF (reference sequence). The CDR3 extends over 11 amino acids. The CDR3 sequence is CATSPGYEQYF.

The chain joins TRBV20-1 to TRBJ2-4; the TCRdb call, TRBD1, lacks DNA for checking. CDR3 length equals 14 residues. Looked up from germline, CDR1 is DFQATT and CDR2 is SNEGSKA (reference sequence). The CDR3 loop is CSAIDWGQRNIQYF.

V is TRBV6-2 or TRBV6-3 and J is TRBJ1-5; TCRdb designates TRBD1, a call that cannot be tested without DNA. Germline V gene sequence: CDR1 MNHEY, CDR2 SVGEGT. The CDR3 is 14 residues long. The CDR3 region is CASSLTGEGQPQHF.